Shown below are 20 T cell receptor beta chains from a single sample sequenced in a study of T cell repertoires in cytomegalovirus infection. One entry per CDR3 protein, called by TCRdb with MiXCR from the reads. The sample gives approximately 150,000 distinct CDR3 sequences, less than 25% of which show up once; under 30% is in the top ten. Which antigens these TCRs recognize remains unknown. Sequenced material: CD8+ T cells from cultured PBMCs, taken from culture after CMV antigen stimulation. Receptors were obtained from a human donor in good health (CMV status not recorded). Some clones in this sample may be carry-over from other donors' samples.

CDR3 in amino acids: CASSEARAGNQPQHF. The CDR3 DNA follows: TGTGCCAGCAGTGAAGCAAGGGCCGGCAATCAGCCCCAGCATTTT. The chain has TRBV6-1 and TRBJ1-5; D gene unclear. Trimming left V 0 bases short and J 2 bases short, with 8 bases between. Germline assignment: CDR1 MNHNS and CDR2 SASEGT. The CDR3 is 15 amino acids.

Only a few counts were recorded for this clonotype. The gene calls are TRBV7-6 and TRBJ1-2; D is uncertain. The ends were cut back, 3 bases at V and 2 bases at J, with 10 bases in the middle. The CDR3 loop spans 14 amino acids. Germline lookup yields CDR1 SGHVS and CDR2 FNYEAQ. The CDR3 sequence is CASSLGGRNYGYTF. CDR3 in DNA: TGTGCCAGCAGCTTGGGAGGAAGGAACTATGGCTACACCTTC. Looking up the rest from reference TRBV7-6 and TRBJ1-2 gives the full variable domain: GAGVSQSPRYKVTKRGQDVALRCDPISGHVSLYWYRQALGQGPEFLTYFNYEAQQDKSGLPNDRFSAERPEGSISTLTIQRTEQRDSAMYRCASSLGGRNYGYTFGSGTRLTVV.

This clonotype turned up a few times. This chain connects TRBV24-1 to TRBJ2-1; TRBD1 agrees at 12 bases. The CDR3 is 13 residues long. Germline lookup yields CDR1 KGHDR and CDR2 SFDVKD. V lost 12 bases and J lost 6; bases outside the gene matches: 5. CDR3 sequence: CASQGQGANEQFF. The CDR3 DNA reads TGTGCCTCCCAGGGACAGGGGGCCAATGAGCAGTTCTTC.

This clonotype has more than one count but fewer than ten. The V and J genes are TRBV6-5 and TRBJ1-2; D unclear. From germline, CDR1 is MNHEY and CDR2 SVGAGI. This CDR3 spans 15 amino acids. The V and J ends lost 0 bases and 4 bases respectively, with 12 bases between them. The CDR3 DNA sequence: TGTGCCAGCAGTTACTCGCTCAATTCCATCTATGGCTACACCTTC. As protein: CASSYSLNSIYGYTF.

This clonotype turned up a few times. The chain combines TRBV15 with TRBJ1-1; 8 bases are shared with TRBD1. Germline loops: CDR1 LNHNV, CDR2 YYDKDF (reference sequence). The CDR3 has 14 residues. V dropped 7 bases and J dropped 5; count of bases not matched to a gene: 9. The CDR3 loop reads CATTFPGGLTEAFF. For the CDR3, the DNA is TGTGCCACCACCTTTCCAGGGGGCTTAACTGAAGCTTTCTTT. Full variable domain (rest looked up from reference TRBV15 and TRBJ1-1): DAMVIQNPRYQVTQFGKPVTLSCSQTLNHNVMYWYQQKSSQAPKLLFHYYDKDFNNEADTPDNFQSRRPNTSFCFLDIRSPGLGDTAMYLCATTFPGGLTEAFFGQGTRLTVV.

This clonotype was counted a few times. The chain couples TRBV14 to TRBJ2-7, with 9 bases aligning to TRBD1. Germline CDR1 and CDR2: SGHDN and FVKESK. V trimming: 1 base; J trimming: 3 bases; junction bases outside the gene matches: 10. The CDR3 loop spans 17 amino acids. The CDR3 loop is CASSQGRTGVALYEQYF. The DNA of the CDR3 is TGTGCCAGCAGCCAAGGTCGGACAGGGGTGGCTCTCTACGAGCAGTACTTC.

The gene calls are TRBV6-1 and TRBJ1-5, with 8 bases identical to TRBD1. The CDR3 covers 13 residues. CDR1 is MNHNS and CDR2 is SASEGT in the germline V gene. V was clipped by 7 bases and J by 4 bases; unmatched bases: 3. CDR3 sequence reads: CASTTGGNQPQHF. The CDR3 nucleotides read TGTGCCAGCACCACAGGGGGTAATCAGCCCCAGCATTTT.

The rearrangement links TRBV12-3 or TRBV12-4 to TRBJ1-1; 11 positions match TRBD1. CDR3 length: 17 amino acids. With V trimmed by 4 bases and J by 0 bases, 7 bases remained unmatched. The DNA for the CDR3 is TGTGCCAGCAGTTATCGGGACAGGGGGGGATTGAACACTGAAGCTTTCTTT. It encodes CASSYRDRGGLNTEAFF.

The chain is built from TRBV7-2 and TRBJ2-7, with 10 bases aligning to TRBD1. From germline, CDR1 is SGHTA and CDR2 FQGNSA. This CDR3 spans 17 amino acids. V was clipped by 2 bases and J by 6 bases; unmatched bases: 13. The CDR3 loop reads CASSLKGGQGRLFEQYF. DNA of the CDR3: TGTGCCAGCAGCTTAAAGGGGGGACAGGGGAGGCTTTTCGAGCAGTACTTC. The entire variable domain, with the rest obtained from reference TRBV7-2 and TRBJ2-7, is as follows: GAGVSQSPSNKVTEKGKDVELRCDPISGHTALYWYRQSLGQGLEFLIYFQGNSAPDKSGLPSDRFSAERTGGSVSTLTIQRTQQEDSAVYLCASSLKGGQGRLFEQYFGPGTRLTVT.

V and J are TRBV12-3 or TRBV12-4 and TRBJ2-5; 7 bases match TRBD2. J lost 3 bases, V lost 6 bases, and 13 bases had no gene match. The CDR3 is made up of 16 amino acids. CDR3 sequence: CASRAAGGVGEETQYF. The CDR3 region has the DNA TGTGCCAGCAGGGCAGCTGGGGGGGTCGGAGAAGAGACCCAGTACTTC.

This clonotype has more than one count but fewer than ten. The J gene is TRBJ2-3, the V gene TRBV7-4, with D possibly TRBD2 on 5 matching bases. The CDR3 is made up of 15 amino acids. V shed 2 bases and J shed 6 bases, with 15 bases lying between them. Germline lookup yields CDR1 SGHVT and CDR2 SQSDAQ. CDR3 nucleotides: TGTGCCAGCAGCTTATCTCCGGGAAGCGCGGATACGCAGTATTTT. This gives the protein CASSLSPGSADTQYF.

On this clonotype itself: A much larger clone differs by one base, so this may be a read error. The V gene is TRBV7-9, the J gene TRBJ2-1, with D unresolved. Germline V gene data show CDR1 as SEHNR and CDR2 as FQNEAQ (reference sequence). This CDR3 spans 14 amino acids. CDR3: CASSLTQGRNEQLF. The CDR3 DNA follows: TGTGCCAGCAGCTTGACTCAAGGACGGAATGAGCAGCTCTTC.

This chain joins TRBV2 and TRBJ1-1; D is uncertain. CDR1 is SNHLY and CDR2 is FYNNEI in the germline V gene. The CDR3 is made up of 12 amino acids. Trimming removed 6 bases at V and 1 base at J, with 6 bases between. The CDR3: CASRVSNTEAFF. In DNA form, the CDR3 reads TGTGCCAGCAGGGTGTCGAACACTGAAGCTTTCTTT.

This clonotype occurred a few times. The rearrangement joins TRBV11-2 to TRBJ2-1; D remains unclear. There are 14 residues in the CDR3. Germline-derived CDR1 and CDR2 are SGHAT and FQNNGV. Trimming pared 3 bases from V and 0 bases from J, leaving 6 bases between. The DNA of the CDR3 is TGTGCCAGCAGCTTCATAGGCTCCTACAATGAGCAGTTCTTC. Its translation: CASSFIGSYNEQFF.

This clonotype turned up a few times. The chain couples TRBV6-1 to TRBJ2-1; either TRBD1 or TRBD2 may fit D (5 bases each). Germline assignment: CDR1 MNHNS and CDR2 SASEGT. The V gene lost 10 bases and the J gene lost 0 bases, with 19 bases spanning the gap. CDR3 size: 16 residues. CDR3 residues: CATLSRDGDSYNEQFF. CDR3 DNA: TGTGCCACCCTAAGCCGGGACGGTGACTCCTACAATGAGCAGTTCTTC.

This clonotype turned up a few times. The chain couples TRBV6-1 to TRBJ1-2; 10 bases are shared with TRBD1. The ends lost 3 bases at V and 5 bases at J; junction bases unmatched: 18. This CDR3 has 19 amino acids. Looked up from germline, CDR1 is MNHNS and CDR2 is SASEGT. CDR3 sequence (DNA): TGTGCCAGCAGTGAGTCTAAGGACAGGGGGAGACGAAACTTATATGGCTACACCTTC. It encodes CASSESKDRGRRNLYGYTF.

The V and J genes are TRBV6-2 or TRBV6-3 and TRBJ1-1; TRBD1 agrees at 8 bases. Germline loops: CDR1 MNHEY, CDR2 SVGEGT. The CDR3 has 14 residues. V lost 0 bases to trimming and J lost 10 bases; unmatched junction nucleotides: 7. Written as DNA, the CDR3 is TGTGCCAGCAGTTACTCTTCCCAGGGGGCCGGAGCTTTCTTT. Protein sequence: CASSYSSQGAGAFF.

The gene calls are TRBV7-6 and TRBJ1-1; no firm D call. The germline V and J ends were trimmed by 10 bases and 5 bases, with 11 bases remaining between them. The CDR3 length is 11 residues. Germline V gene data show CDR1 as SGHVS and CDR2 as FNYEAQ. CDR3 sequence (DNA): TGTGCCATTTCGGCGCTAACTGAAGCTTTCTTT. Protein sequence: CAISALTEAFF.

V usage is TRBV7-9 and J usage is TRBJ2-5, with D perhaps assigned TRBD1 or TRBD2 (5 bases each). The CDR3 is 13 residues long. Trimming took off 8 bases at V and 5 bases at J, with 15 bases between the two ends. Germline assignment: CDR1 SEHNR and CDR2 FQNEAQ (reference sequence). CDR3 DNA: TGTGCCAGCGTACGAGGGGATCGGGAGACCCAGTACTTC. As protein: CASVRGDRETQYF.

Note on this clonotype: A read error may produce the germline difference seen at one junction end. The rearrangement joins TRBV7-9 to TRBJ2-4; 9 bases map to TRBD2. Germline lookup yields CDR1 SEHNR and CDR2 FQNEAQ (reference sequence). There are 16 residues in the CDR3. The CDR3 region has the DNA TGTGCCAGCAGCCCCCCCTCGGGACTAGCTGCAAACAGTCAGTACTTC. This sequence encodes CASSPPSGLAANSQYF.